A selection of T cell receptor beta chains follows, all from one sample in a study of blood T cell repertoires in COVID-19. The repertoire was sequenced with immunoSEQ multiplex PCR; TCRdb's copy has only in-frame clones and lacks some. The sample lists about 140,000 clones, roughly 80% occurring once. Sequenced input: peripheral blood. The receptors were gathered from a woman in her forties or fifties with active or convalescent COVID-19. Both conserved end residues are part of each CDR3. Fields, in order: clone size, V gene, D gene, J gene, CDR3 protein, CDR3 DNA. D genes are given only for firm matches. The size field is filled for only some rows; it gives once, few, many or a size class.

size: .
V: TRBV6-5
D: .
J: TRBJ1-2
CDR3: CASTLGEFYGYTF
DNA: TGTGCCAGCACCTTGGGAGAGTTCTATGGCTACACCTTC

size: .
V: TRBV6-2/TRBV6-3
D: .
J: TRBJ2-7
CDR3: CASSYSRRSSYEQYF
DNA: TGTGCCAGCAGTTACTCGAGGCGTAGCTCCTACGAGCAGTACTTC

size: .
V: TRBV5-1
D: .
J: TRBJ2-2
CDR3: CASSSGNTDTGELFF
DNA: TGCGCCAGCAGCTCGGGTAATACGGACACCGGGGAGCTGTTTTTT

size: .
V: TRBV19
D: .
J: TRBJ1-4
CDR3: CASSMRGGAYEKLFF
DNA: TGTGCCAGTAGTATGAGGGGGGGCGCTTATGAAAAACTGTTTTTT

size: .
V: TRBV28
D: TRBD1
J: TRBJ2-2
CDR3: CASRRPGQVPGELFF
DNA: TGTGCCAGCAGACGGCCGGGACAGGTCCCCGGGGAGCTGTTTTTT

size: once
V: TRBV7-2
D: .
J: TRBJ1-3
CDR3: CASSLGLSYRNTIYF
DNA: TGTGCCAGCAGCTTAGGTTTATCGTACAGAAACACCATATATTTT

size: .
V: TRBV5-1
D: TRBD1
J: TRBJ2-1
CDR3: CASSVDRASSYNEQFF
DNA: TGCGCCAGCAGCGTTGACAGGGCGAGCTCCTACAATGAGCAGTTCTTC

size: .
V: TRBV19
D: .
J: TRBJ2-7
CDR3: CATARTAVSSYEQYF
DNA: TGTGCCACCGCTAGAACGGCGGTGAGCTCCTACGAGCAGTACTTC

size: few
V: TRBV24-1
D: TRBD2
J: TRBJ2-1
CDR3: CATSDPSGGPNNEQFF
DNA: TGTGCCACCAGTGATCCGAGCGGGGGGCCGAACAATGAGCAGTTCTTC

size: .
V: TRBV27
D: .
J: TRBJ1-5
CDR3: CASSLTPGQGVNQPQHF
DNA: TGTGCCAGCAGTTTAACCCCCGGGCAGGGTGTCAATCAGCCCCAGCATTTT

size: .
V: TRBV7-2
D: TRBD1
J: TRBJ1-2
CDR3: CASNPGQGAWGYTF
DNA: TGTGCCAGCAACCCGGGACAGGGGGCGTGGGGCTACACCTTC

size: .
V: TRBV11-2
D: TRBD2
J: TRBJ2-1
CDR3: CASSPRGGRNEQFF
DNA: TGTGCCAGCAGCCCCCGGGGGGGGCGGAATGAGCAGTTCTTC

size: .
V: TRBV7-8
D: TRBD2
J: TRBJ2-7
CDR3: CASSLLAGAYEQYF
DNA: TGTGCCAGCAGCCTGCTAGCGGGTGCCTACGAGCAGTACTTC

size: .
V: TRBV7-2
D: TRBD2
J: TRBJ2-2
CDR3: CAYLGLAGGSTGELFF
DNA: TGTGCCTACCTGGGACTAGCGGGAGGGAGCACCGGGGAGCTGTTTTTT

size: .
V: TRBV3-1/TRBV3-2
D: .
J: TRBJ2-7
CDR3: CASSQRWGVGGQYF
DNA: TGTGCCAGCAGCCAACGGTGGGGGGTCGGGGGGCAGTACTTC

size: .
V: TRBV19
D: TRBD2
J: TRBJ2-2
CDR3: CATSRGDTGELFF
DNA: TGTGCCACCTCGCGGGGGGACACCGGGGAGCTGTTTTTT

size: .
V: TRBV10-3
D: TRBD2
J: TRBJ2-1
CDR3: CAISGAGGPGEQFF
DNA: TGTGCCATCAGTGGGGCGGGAGGGCCCGGTGAGCAGTTCTTC

size: .
V: TRBV11-2
D: .
J: TRBJ1-3
CDR3: CASSAYVLSSGNTIYF
DNA: TGTGCCAGCAGCGCCTACGTCCTCTCCTCTGGAAACACCATATATTTT

size: .
V: TRBV9
D: .
J: TRBJ2-3
CDR3: CASSVVGGQDTQYF
DNA: TGTGCCAGCAGCGTAGTGGGGGGGCAAGATACGCAGTATTTT

size: .
V: TRBV2
D: .
J: TRBJ1-4
CDR3: CASSDGSLYEKLFF
DNA: TGTGCCAGCAGTGATGGCTCTCTCTATGAAAAACTGTTTTTT

size: .
V: TRBV29-1
D: .
J: TRBJ2-1
CDR3: CSVPVGAGVGNEQFF
DNA: TGCAGCGTTCCTGTGGGGGCGGGAGTAGGTAATGAGCAGTTCTTC

size: .
V: TRBV30
D: .
J: TRBJ1-2
CDR3: CAWTPRGYGYTF
DNA: TGTGCCTGGACCCCCAGGGGCTATGGCTACACCTTC

size: few
V: TRBV6-2/TRBV6-3
D: TRBD1
J: TRBJ1-1
CDR3: CASSKTGTGINEAFF
DNA: TGTGCCAGCAGTAAAACCGGGACAGGGATTAATGAAGCTTTCTTT